This T cell receptor (beta chain) originates from a study of cytomegalovirus exposure and HLA in healthy donors. About the research overall: A data release that came early held approximately 92 million unique TCRs from HLA-typed donors. Study results and caveats: Common viral pathogens (according to a later analysis) appeared linked to several of the most significant clusters. Across HLA loci, a later analysis found differing TCR association rates, with DRB1 most and HLA-C fewest. After further analysis at a later stage, 16,951 TCR beta sequences were associated with HLA alleles at 0.05 false discovery rate.

This clone has a handful of counts. What it binds is unknown. V lost 8 bases and J 1 base, leaving 11 bases between the germline ends. CDR3 length equals 13 residues. Germline-derived CDR1 and CDR2 are SGHVS and FQNEAQ. PCR used 60 Vbeta primers and 13 Jbeta primers. Measured with immunoSEQ multiplex PCR; TCRdb has only the in-frame clones, and not every one. The sample contains about 85,000 clones, roughly 80% of which appear only once. V usage is TRBV7-8 and J usage is TRBJ1-1, with D possibly matching TRBD1 (6 bases). The specimen sequenced was PBMCs. The source is a boy aged 10-17 years in good health and CMV-seronegative. CDR3 in amino acids: CASGGRGNTEAFF. For the CDR3, the DNA is TGTGCCAGCGGGGGCCGGGGGAACACTGAAGCTTTCTTT.